By share, the clone carrying this TCR beta chain ranks as medium-sized. Its antigen is not known. This sample is drawn from a study of metastatic and nonmetastatic thyroid tumors. As for the study in general: Repertoire comparison spanned blood and tumor or nodule tissue of malignant and benign thyroid patients. Study results and caveats: It was reported that TCR beta diversity was significantly higher in malignant thyroid tumors than benign nodules, in blood and tumor.

Thyroid surgery was performed in patients who had received no treatment beforehand. TCRdb reassembled clones from the PCR reads with MiXCR. The sample records 25,000 to 30,000 clones, over 20% being singletons. CDR3 length: 14 amino acids. The germline CDR1 and CDR2 sequences are MNHEY and SVGEGT. V shed 4 bases, J shed 7 bases, and the junction held 8 bases outside the gene matches. The sequence was collected from a female donor with papillary thyroid cancer or a benign thyroid nodule (not recorded which). Some clones in this sample may be carry-over from other donors' samples. Sequencing input: blood. The rearrangement joins TRBV6-2 or TRBV6-3 to TRBJ2-7; TRBD1 matches at 9 bases. CDR3 residues: CASSSGTGFGEQYF. The CDR3 bases are TGTGCCAGCAGTTCCGGGACAGGGTTTGGAGAGCAGTACTTC.